This T cell receptor beta chain was identified during a study of cytomegalovirus exposure and HLA in healthy donors. For this clone: The antigen is unknown.

The CDR3 contains 15 residues. Per the germline V gene, CDR1 is MNHNS and CDR2 is SASEGT. J was trimmed by 0 bases and V by 2 bases; bases with no gene match: 2. Study-wide findings and caveats: In a later analysis, the majority of CMV-associated beta chains seemingly showed HLA restriction. Excluded: some indistinguishable V segments such as TRBV6-2 and TRBV6-3.

Primers for the PCR totalled 60 Vbeta and 13 Jbeta. This table comes from immunoSEQ multiplex PCR, and its TCRdb copy is limited to in-frame clones, with some not included. This sample has around 150,000 clones, with approximately 85% found just once. The sequenced sample was PBMCs. The chain has TRBV6-1 and TRBJ2-5, with TRBD2 matching 8 bases. The TCR sequence derives from a man between 18 and 29 years old in good health and CMV-seropositive. The CDR3 bases are TGTGCCAGCAGTGAACTGGGACTAGACCAAGAGACCCAGTACTTC. Protein sequence: CASSELGLDQETQYF.